The source of this T cell receptor beta chain is a study of human T cells and chemical hapten exposure. Across the study: Sensitization employed 2% DPC on 2 cm by 2 cm of upper inner arm skin. The scalp of each patient received a weekly diphenylcyclopropenone dose for the full roughly 25-week study.

The sample's time point: patch test 3, about 24 weeks after DPC sensitization. Treatment described: therapeutic diphenylcyclopropenone sensitization with weekly scalp DPC. Individual cDNA molecules in this library carried unique molecular identifiers. MiXCR, run by TCRdb on the RACE reads, gives a single entry per CDR3 protein. Seen here are some 90,000 distinct CDR3 sequences, about a tenth observed once, and the top ten hold approximately 1%. This specimen consisted of whole blood, obtained in connection with sensitization to the hapten diphenylcyclopropenone (DPC). The clonotype was recovered from a woman younger than 45 with alopecia areata. Some clones in this sample may be carry-over from other donors' samples.

The CDR3 spells CASSLTGPISGANVLTF. Here the CDR3 DNA reads TGTGCCAGCAGTTTGACAGGTCCGATCTCTGGGGCCAACGTCCTGACTTTC. The rearrangement links TRBV28 to TRBJ2-6; tentative D call: TRBD1 (6 bases). V lost 3 bases and J 0 bases, leaving 12 bases between the germline ends. CDR1 and CDR2 from the germline V gene are MDHEN and SYDVKM. CDR3 length equals 17 residues. The full variable domain, with the rest looked up from reference TRBV28 and TRBJ2-6, is DVKVTQSSRYLVKRTGEKVFLECVQDMDHENMFWYRQDPGLGLRLIYFSYDVKMKEKGDIPEGYSVSREKKERFSLILESASTNQTSMYLCASSLTGPISGANVLTFGAGSRLTVL.